The sequence of this T cell receptor (beta chain) was determined in a study of blood T cell repertoires in COVID-19. For the study at large: The samples span acute and convalescent COVID-19 from the United States, Italy and Spain.

Participants came from about two dozen US areas, aged about 18 to 90 years. Participant-given clinical history determined each cohort assignment. Clones were read by immunoSEQ multiplex PCR, and TCRdb kept only the in-frame ones, dropping some. The sample consists of just under 250,000 clones, approximately 90% of them appearing once. Germline loops: CDR1 SGHAT, CDR2 FQNNGV. The V end lost 5 bases, the J end lost 2 bases, and 10 bases lay between the germline ends. The CDR3 runs to 13 residues. The genes are TRBV11-2 and TRBJ2-7, with a weak D call TRBD1 (5 bases). Sequencing was performed on PBMCs or T cells enriched from blood (not recorded which). The receptor was isolated from a woman in her twenties or thirties who had recovered from COVID-19. The CDR3 coding sequence is TGTGCCAGCAGCCAGGGCCCTCCCTACGAGCAGTACTTC. Its protein product is CASSQGPPYEQYF.